This entry is about one TCR beta chain. Its antigen is unknown. The input lacks base qualities; no much larger clone sits a single base away. This entry belongs to a study of brain metastases from non-small cell lung cancer (dated by TCRdb to the late 2010s). At the level of the whole study: The study profiled the immune microenvironment of paired resected primary tumors and brain metastases taken from patients with non-small-cell lung cancer.

The library was generated by the immunoSEQ multiplex PCR assay. Alongside a 770-gene immune expression panel, the team sequenced the T-cell receptor beta chain repertoire. TCRdb stores this immuneACCESS table with in-frame sequences only. Part of the clones is absent; in the studies checked, under half of the shortfall reflects unresolved V genes, and no reason is known for the rest. Here the sample has just over 450 clones; roughly 90% occur a single time. Together, the top ten hold 12% of the sample. Overall results and qualifications from the work: Paired brain metastases and primary tumors largely shared TCR repertoires, although T-cell densities in the metastases were sparse. T-cell infiltration was lower in brain metastases than in primary tumors (P < 0.001). Compared with the matched primary tumors, T-cell clones appeared to be expanded in about two thirds of brain metastases.

The cohort was made up of a few dozen patients with surgically resected non-small-cell lung cancer, each of whom had both a primary tumor specimen and a brain metastasis specimen. The tumor specimens used were formalin-fixed, paraffin-embedded tissues taken from archives. Material: primary lung tumor tissue. In light of the paper, this sample's cell subset or site label describes: primary lung tumor paired with brain metastasis. This TCR was recovered from a donor over 35 with non-small cell lung cancer.

Read as DNA, the sequence is TGTGCCTGGAGTCCGGGACTAGGGCAGTACGAGCAGTACTTC. This gives the protein CAWSPGLGQYEQYF. The chain joins TRBV30 to TRBJ2-7; 8 middle bases align to TRBD2. CDR3 length: 14 amino acids, cysteine to phenylalanine. Here the CDR3 DNA is all that survives: 42 bases in frame from base 1. After removal of 2 bases from V and 4 bases from J, the junction retains 7 bases not matched to a gene. CDR1 and CDR2 are read off the germline V gene (reference sequence) as GTSNPN and SVGIG.